This T cell receptor (beta chain) was captured by sequencing in a study of tumor and adjacent non-tumor tissue in lung cancer. No cell sorting was done before RNA was extracted from the tissue. This non-tumor lung sample came from over 3 cm beyond the tumor edge. This clonotype was recorded only once. Relative to the germline gene, one junction end is altered; a read error may explain this. Germline V gene data show CDR1 as SQVTM and CDR2 as ANQGSEA. The CDR3 extends over 14 amino acids. The library came from three nested PCR rounds adapted from ARM-PCR protocols. Using its own MiXCR run on the multiplex PCR reads, TCRdb lists one record per CDR3 protein. Among fewer than 45,000 distinct CDR3 sequences listed, 60% to 65% were seen once.

Sequenced material: distant non-tumor lung tissue. The V call is TRBV29-1, the J call TRBJ2-3, with TRBD2 as a possible D gene (6 bases). This sequence originates from a woman aged 40 to 49 with non-small cell lung cancer. CDR3 loop: CSVVPAGLTDAQYF. CDR3 nucleotides: TGCAGCGTTGTCCCAGCGGGCCTCACAGATGCGCAGTATTTT.